Listed below are T cell receptor beta chains from one sample, sequenced in a study of cytomegalovirus exposure and HLA in healthy donors. The assay was immunoSEQ multiplex PCR, and TCRdb's table has in-frame clones only and misses some. The table lists about 88,000 clones, about 87% of them singletons. The specimen was PBMCs. These TCRs come from a man aged 18-30 years in good health and CMV-seronegative. Both conserved end residues are part of each CDR3. D genes are given only for firm matches. Where a row states a size, it is once, few, many or the class of an expanded clone; other rows omit it.

j_gene: TRBJ2-7
v_gene: TRBV18
d_gene: NA
abundance: once
CDR3nt: TGTGCCACCACTGCTGCTCCTAGAAGCGAGCAGTACTTC
CDR3aa: CATTAAPRSEQYF

j_gene: TRBJ2-5
v_gene: TRBV15
d_gene: NA
abundance: NA
CDR3nt: TGTGCCACCAGCGGCGGGACCTTTCAAGAGCAGTACTTC
CDR3aa: CATSGGTFQEQYF

j_gene: TRBJ2-1
v_gene: TRBV30
d_gene: TRBD1
abundance: NA
CDR3nt: TGTGCCTCAGACCGGGACAGGTACAATGAGCAGTTCTTC
CDR3aa: CASDRDRYNEQFF

j_gene: TRBJ2-7
v_gene: TRBV11-1
d_gene: NA
abundance: few
CDR3nt: TGTGCCAGCAGGGATACATGGCAGGGAGGCTACGAGCAGTACTTC
CDR3aa: CASRDTWQGGYEQYF

j_gene: TRBJ2-1
v_gene: TRBV29-1
d_gene: NA
abundance: NA
CDR3nt: TGCAGCGTTGACGCAGGGGGGAACAATGAGCAGTTCTTC
CDR3aa: CSVDAGGNNEQFF

j_gene: TRBJ2-7
v_gene: TRBV18
d_gene: TRBD1
abundance: NA
CDR3nt: TGTGCCAGCTCACCACCGACAGGGTTCTACGAGCAGTACTTC
CDR3aa: CASSPPTGFYEQYF

j_gene: TRBJ2-5
v_gene: TRBV19
d_gene: NA
abundance: NA
CDR3nt: TGTGCCAGTAGTTACCAGGGGATCGAAGAGACCCAGTACTTC
CDR3aa: CASSYQGIEETQYF

j_gene: TRBJ2-1
v_gene: TRBV6-4
d_gene: TRBD1
abundance: once
CDR3nt: TGTGCCAGCTCAGGAGGGGGGACAGGGGACAATGAGCAGTTCTTC
CDR3aa: CASSGGGTGDNEQFF

j_gene: TRBJ1-4
v_gene: TRBV28
d_gene: NA
abundance: few
CDR3nt: TGTGCCAGCAGTTCCTTAGCCGAAAAACTGTTTTTT
CDR3aa: CASSSLAEKLFF

j_gene: TRBJ2-2
v_gene: TRBV5-1
d_gene: NA
abundance: NA
CDR3nt: TGCGCCAGCAGCTCAACAGGGAAAGTTGTTGCCGGGGAGCTGTTTTTT
CDR3aa: CASSSTGKVVAGELFF

j_gene: TRBJ2-5
v_gene: TRBV19
d_gene: NA
abundance: NA
CDR3nt: TGTGCCAGTAGTTTGTCGAGCATTGCCAAAGAGACCCAGTACTTC
CDR3aa: CASSLSSIAKETQYF

j_gene: TRBJ1-2
v_gene: TRBV2
d_gene: NA
abundance: NA
CDR3nt: TGTGCCAGGGGGGATGGGGGCAGGGGAGACTATGGCTACACCTTC
CDR3aa: CARGDGGRGDYGYTF

j_gene: TRBJ1-1
v_gene: TRBV7-2
d_gene: NA
abundance: NA
CDR3nt: TGTGCCAGCAGCGCCACCCGAGGGGGGGCGAACACTGAAGCTTTCTTT
CDR3aa: CASSATRGGANTEAFF

j_gene: TRBJ2-3
v_gene: TRBV6-6
d_gene: TRBD1
abundance: NA
CDR3nt: TGTGCCAGCAGTTACTCGTCAGGGGGTACGCAGTATTTT
CDR3aa: CASSYSSGGTQYF

j_gene: TRBJ2-7
v_gene: TRBV5-1
d_gene: NA
abundance: NA
CDR3nt: TGCGCCAGCAGCTTGCTACGTGGCGACTACGAGCAGTACTTC
CDR3aa: CASSLLRGDYEQYF

j_gene: TRBJ1-2
v_gene: TRBV28
d_gene: NA
abundance: NA
CDR3nt: TGTGCCAGCAGTTTTAGTAGGAGCCAAGACTATGGCTACACCTTC
CDR3aa: CASSFSRSQDYGYTF

j_gene: TRBJ2-3
v_gene: TRBV28
d_gene: TRBD1
abundance: NA
CDR3nt: TGTGCCAGCATTACTACCCCGGGACAGGGGACAGATACGCAGTATTTT
CDR3aa: CASITTPGQGTDTQYF

j_gene: TRBJ2-1
v_gene: TRBV19
d_gene: NA
abundance: NA
CDR3nt: TGTGCCAGTAGTATCGGGGGCAATGAGCAGTTCTTC
CDR3aa: CASSIGGNEQFF

j_gene: TRBJ1-1
v_gene: TRBV18
d_gene: TRBD1
abundance: NA
CDR3nt: TGTGCCAGCTCACGGGACAGGGTAAACACTGAAGCTTTCTTT
CDR3aa: CASSRDRVNTEAFF

j_gene: TRBJ1-2
v_gene: TRBV10-3
d_gene: NA
abundance: NA
CDR3nt: TGTGCCATCAGTGATACTCTGGGGGGGCTCCAGGGCTACACCTTC
CDR3aa: CAISDTLGGLQGYTF

j_gene: TRBJ1-6
v_gene: TRBV28
d_gene: NA
abundance: NA
CDR3nt: TGTGCCAGCAGCCAGGTTCTTGGAGGGGCCGTCAATTCACCCCTCCACTTT
CDR3aa: CASSQVLGGAVNSPLHF

j_gene: TRBJ1-4
v_gene: TRBV6-1
d_gene: NA
abundance: NA
CDR3nt: TGTGCCAGCGAAACAGGGATCGTGAATGAAAAACTGTTTTTT
CDR3aa: CASETGIVNEKLFF

j_gene: TRBJ2-7
v_gene: TRBV28
d_gene: NA
abundance: NA
CDR3nt: TGTGCCAGCGGAACCGGACTGAGCTCCTACGAGCAGTACTTC
CDR3aa: CASGTGLSSYEQYF

j_gene: TRBJ1-2
v_gene: TRBV28
d_gene: TRBD1
abundance: NA
CDR3nt: TGTGCCAGCAGCCAGGGACAGTACTATGGCTACACCTTC
CDR3aa: CASSQGQYYGYTF

j_gene: TRBJ1-1
v_gene: TRBV5-4
d_gene: NA
abundance: NA
CDR3nt: TGTGCCAGCAGCTTGCAGGGTCGGTTTGGTGAAGCTTTCTTT
CDR3aa: CASSLQGRFGEAFF

j_gene: TRBJ2-7
v_gene: TRBV10-3
d_gene: TRBD1
abundance: NA
CDR3nt: TGTGCCATCTCACCGGGACAGGCCTACGAGCAGTACTTC
CDR3aa: CAISPGQAYEQYF

j_gene: TRBJ1-1
v_gene: TRBV11-2
d_gene: NA
abundance: NA
CDR3nt: TGTGCCACCAAGGTTGACACGTTGAACACTGAAGCTTTCTTT
CDR3aa: CATKVDTLNTEAFF

j_gene: TRBJ1-4
v_gene: TRBV6-6
d_gene: NA
abundance: once
CDR3nt: TGTGCCAGCAGGGACAGTGCTATAAATGAAAAACTGTTTTTT
CDR3aa: CASRDSAINEKLFF

j_gene: TRBJ2-1
v_gene: TRBV7-2
d_gene: TRBD1
abundance: NA
CDR3nt: TGTGCCAGCAGCTTTAGGGGACAGGGGGCTGGGGTCAATGAGCAGTTCTTC
CDR3aa: CASSFRGQGAGVNEQFF

j_gene: TRBJ2-1
v_gene: TRBV5-1
d_gene: TRBD2
abundance: NA
CDR3nt: TGCGCCAGCGGTGGCGGGAGCGGTTCCTACAATGAGCAGTTCTTC
CDR3aa: CASGGGSGSYNEQFF

j_gene: TRBJ1-5
v_gene: TRBV18
d_gene: NA
abundance: NA
CDR3nt: TGTGCCAGCTCACCCCACTATAATCAGCCCCAGCATTTT
CDR3aa: CASSPHYNQPQHF

j_gene: TRBJ2-1
v_gene: TRBV5-1
d_gene: NA
abundance: NA
CDR3nt: TGCGCCAGCAGCTTGCTCAATGAGCAGTTCTTC
CDR3aa: CASSLLNEQFF

j_gene: TRBJ2-7
v_gene: TRBV6-1
d_gene: TRBD1
abundance: NA
CDR3nt: TGTGCCTCACAGGGGGCAGCCTACGAGCAGTACTTC
CDR3aa: CASQGAAYEQYF

j_gene: TRBJ1-5
v_gene: TRBV5-8
d_gene: TRBD1
abundance: NA
CDR3nt: TGTGCCAGCAGCTTGCGGGGGACAGCTTCACATTTT
CDR3aa: CASSLRGTASHF

j_gene: TRBJ2-3
v_gene: TRBV7-2
d_gene: TRBD2
abundance: NA
CDR3nt: TGTGCCAGCAGGCATGCCGGGACTAGCGGGAAAGATACGCAGTATTTT
CDR3aa: CASRHAGTSGKDTQYF

j_gene: TRBJ2-1
v_gene: TRBV28
d_gene: NA
abundance: NA
CDR3nt: TGTGCCAGCTTGGGGGGAGCGGGCTACAATGAGCAGTTCTTC
CDR3aa: CASLGGAGYNEQFF

j_gene: TRBJ1-1
v_gene: TRBV5-1
d_gene: TRBD1
abundance: NA
CDR3nt: TGCGCCAGCAGCTTGGTTGTGACAGGGACCACTGAAGCTTTCTTT
CDR3aa: CASSLVVTGTTEAFF

j_gene: TRBJ2-7
v_gene: TRBV5-6
d_gene: NA
abundance: NA
CDR3nt: TGTGCCAGCAGCTCGATTGACAGTTACTACGAGCAGTACTTC
CDR3aa: CASSSIDSYYEQYF

j_gene: TRBJ2-5
v_gene: TRBV7-9
d_gene: TRBD2
abundance: NA
CDR3nt: TGTGCCAGCAGCTTAATTGGTACGGGGGGGACCGAAGAGACCCAGTACTTC
CDR3aa: CASSLIGTGGTEETQYF

j_gene: TRBJ2-7
v_gene: TRBV28
d_gene: NA
abundance: NA
CDR3nt: TGTGCCAGCAGTTTCGGGAGTATAGGATACGAGCAGTACTTC
CDR3aa: CASSFGSIGYEQYF

j_gene: TRBJ1-1
v_gene: TRBV7-9
d_gene: TRBD1
abundance: NA
CDR3nt: TGTGCCAGCAGCTCCCCTGGGTGGACAGGGAGCACTGAAGCTTTCTTT
CDR3aa: CASSSPGWTGSTEAFF

j_gene: TRBJ1-5
v_gene: TRBV28
d_gene: TRBD1
abundance: NA
CDR3nt: TGTGCCAGCAGCCTCCAGGGGGGCCCCAATCAGCCCCAGCATTTT
CDR3aa: CASSLQGGPNQPQHF

j_gene: TRBJ2-3
v_gene: TRBV6-6
d_gene: NA
abundance: once
CDR3nt: TGTGCCAGCAGCACCTTGGGAGAGCCAGATACGCAGTATTTT
CDR3aa: CASSTLGEPDTQYF

j_gene: TRBJ2-7
v_gene: TRBV25-1
d_gene: TRBD2
abundance: NA
CDR3nt: TGTGCCAGCAGTGTGGGACTAGCGGGAGGGCCCGTCTACGAGCAGTACTTC
CDR3aa: CASSVGLAGGPVYEQYF

j_gene: TRBJ1-3
v_gene: TRBV5-1
d_gene: NA
abundance: NA
CDR3nt: TGCGCCAGCAGCTCCGGGGGATCTGGCACTGGAAACACCATATATTTT
CDR3aa: CASSSGGSGTGNTIYF

j_gene: TRBJ1-4
v_gene: TRBV5-1
d_gene: NA
abundance: NA
CDR3nt: TGCGCCAGCAGCTTGAGAGAGCCCACTAATGAAAAACTGTTTTTT
CDR3aa: CASSLREPTNEKLFF